The subject of this entry is one TCR beta chain. The antigen remains unidentified. One end of the junction fails to match germline, which may point to a read error. The data are from a study of cytomegalovirus exposure and HLA in healthy donors. Findings and limits, study-wide: TCR beta sequences reportedly predicted the HLA-A and HLA-B alleles of most subjects accurately. Solely CMV serostatus was available to characterize immune exposure.

13 Jbeta primers and 60 Vbeta primers were used for the PCR. Data came from immunoSEQ multiplex PCR; TCRdb stores just in-frame clones and leaves some out. Its table lists 75,000 to 100,000 clones. The sequencing input was PBMCs. The receptor comes from a woman aged 55 to 70 in good health and CMV-seronegative.

In DNA, the CDR3 is TGTGCTAGCAGCCTAAGACAGGGGGCGCCCGGAGAGACCCAGTACTTC. It encodes CASSLRQGAPGETQYF. The V and J genes are TRBV7-7 and TRBJ2-5, with 10 bases fitting TRBD1. CDR1 SSHAT and CDR2 FNYEAQ come from the germline V gene (reference sequence). There are 16 residues in the CDR3.